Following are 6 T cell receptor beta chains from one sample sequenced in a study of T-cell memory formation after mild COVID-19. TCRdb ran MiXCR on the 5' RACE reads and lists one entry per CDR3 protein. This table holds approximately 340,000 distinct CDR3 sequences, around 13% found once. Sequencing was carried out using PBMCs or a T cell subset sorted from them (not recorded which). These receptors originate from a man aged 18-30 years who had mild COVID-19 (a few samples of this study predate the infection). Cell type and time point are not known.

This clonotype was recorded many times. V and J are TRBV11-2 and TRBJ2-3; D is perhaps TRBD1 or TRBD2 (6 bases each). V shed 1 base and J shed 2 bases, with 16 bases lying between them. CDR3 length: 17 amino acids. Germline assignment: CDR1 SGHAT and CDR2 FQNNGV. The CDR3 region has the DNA TGTGCCAGCAGCTTAGGGCCAACGGGGGCCTACACAGATACGCAGTATTTT. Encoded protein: CASSLGPTGAYTDTQYF. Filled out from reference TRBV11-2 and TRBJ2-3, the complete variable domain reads EAGVAQSPRYKIIEKRQSVAFWCNPISGHATLYWYQQILGQGPKLLIQFQNNGVVDDSQLPKDRFSAERLKGVDSTLKIQPAKLEDSAVYLCASSLGPTGAYTDTQYFGPGTRLTVL.

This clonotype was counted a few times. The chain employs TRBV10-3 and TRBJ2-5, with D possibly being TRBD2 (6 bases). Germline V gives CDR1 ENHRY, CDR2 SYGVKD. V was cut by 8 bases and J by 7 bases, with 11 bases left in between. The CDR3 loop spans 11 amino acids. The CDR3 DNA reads TGTGCCATCGGGCGGGGAGGGACCCAGTACTTC. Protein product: CAIGRGGTQYF.

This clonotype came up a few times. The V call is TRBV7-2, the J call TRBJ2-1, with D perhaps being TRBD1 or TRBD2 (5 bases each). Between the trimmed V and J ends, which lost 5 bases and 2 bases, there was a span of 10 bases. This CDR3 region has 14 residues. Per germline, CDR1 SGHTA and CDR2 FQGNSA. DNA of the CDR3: TGTGCCAGCAGCACGGGACGGGCCTACAATGAGCAGTTCTTC. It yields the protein CASSTGRAYNEQFF.

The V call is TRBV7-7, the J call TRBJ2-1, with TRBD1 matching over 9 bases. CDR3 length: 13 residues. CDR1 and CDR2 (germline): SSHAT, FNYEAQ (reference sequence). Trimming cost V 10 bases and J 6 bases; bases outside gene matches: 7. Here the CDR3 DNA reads TGTGCCACCGGGACAGGGTACGCCAATGAGCAGTTCTTC. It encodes CATGTGYANEQFF.

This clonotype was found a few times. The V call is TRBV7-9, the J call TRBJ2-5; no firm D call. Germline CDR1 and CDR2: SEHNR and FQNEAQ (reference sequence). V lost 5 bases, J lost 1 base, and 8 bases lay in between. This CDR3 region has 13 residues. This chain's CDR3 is CASSPNSQETQYF. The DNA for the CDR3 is TGTGCCAGCAGCCCGAACAGCCAAGAGACCCAGTACTTC.

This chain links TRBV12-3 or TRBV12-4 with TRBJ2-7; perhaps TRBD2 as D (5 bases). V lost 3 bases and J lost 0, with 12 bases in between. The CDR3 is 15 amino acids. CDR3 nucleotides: TGTGCCAGCAGTTTGGGCCCCGGGAACTCCTACGAGCAGTACTTC. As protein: CASSLGPGNSYEQYF.